The next 29 T cell receptor beta chains were all read from a single sample in a study of cytomegalovirus exposure and HLA in healthy donors. PCR used 60 Vbeta primers and 13 Jbeta primers. Clones were read by immunoSEQ multiplex PCR, and TCRdb kept only the in-frame ones, dropping some. Among fewer than 300,000 clones listed, more than 80% were seen once. Sequenced sample: PBMCs. The receptors were sampled from a man between 40 and 49 years old in good health and CMV-seropositive.

The V gene is TRBV21-1, the J gene TRBJ2-3; the DNA was not compared with TRBD1, the D call given in the table. TRBV21-1 is a documented pseudogene. The CDR3 loop spans 15 amino acids. The DNA of the CDR3 is TGTGCCAGCGTCTATCAGGGGGGTTACACAGATACGCAGTATTTT. Translation gives CASVYQGGYTDTQYF.

This clone is a singleton in its sample. The J gene is TRBJ1-2, the V gene TRBV7-3; D is perhaps TRBD1 (6 bases). The CDR3 has 16 amino acids. Trimming left V 1 base short and J 2 bases short, with 14 bases between. Looked up from germline, CDR1 is SGHTA and CDR2 is FQGTGA. The DNA for the CDR3 is TGTGCCAGCAGCTTAAGGCCGACAGGCGCGAACTATGGCTACACCTTC. Amino acids: CASSLRPTGANYGYTF.

This clone turned up a few times. This chain's CDR3 is CASSSTMGFEAFF. The CDR3 DNA follows: TGTGCCAGCAGCTCGACTATGGGTTTTGAAGCTTTCTTT. The rearrangement links TRBV7-2 to TRBJ1-1, with D unclear. This CDR3 has 13 residues. Germline loops: CDR1 SGHTA, CDR2 FQGNSA. Trimming took off 4 bases at V and 7 bases at J, with 13 bases between the two ends.

This rearrangement joins TRBV4-2 to TRBJ2-1; 7 bases are shared with TRBD1. Germline trimming cut 5 bases from V and 3 bases from J; bases unmatched to any gene: 7. The CDR3 loop spans 15 amino acids. Germline V lookup: CDR1 LGHNA, CDR2 YNFKEQ. CDR3: CASSGSGQIYNEQFF. CDR3 sequence (DNA): TGTGCCAGCAGCGGATCGGGACAGATCTACAATGAGCAGTTCTTC.

J is TRBJ1-3 and V is TRBV10-3; TRBD1 agrees at 8 bases. The CDR3 is 19 amino acids. After removal of 0 bases from V and 0 bases from J, the junction contained 10 bases not matched to a gene. The germline gives CDR1 ENHRY, CDR2 SYGVKD. CDR3 in DNA: TGTGCCATCAGTGAGTCGCAATCCAGGGGGCTAATCTCTGGAAACACCATATATTTT. Translating it yields CAISESQSRGLISGNTIYF.

This chain uses TRBV15 with TRBJ1-4; D call uncertain. CDR1 is LNHNV, CDR2 YYDKDF, per germline (reference sequence). V lost 4 bases, J lost 3 bases, and 9 bases lay in between. The CDR3 runs 14 residues. The CDR3 loop reads CATSKVGPNEKLFF. CDR3 DNA sequence: TGTGCCACCAGCAAGGTGGGCCCTAATGAAAAACTGTTTTTT.

The count of this clone is one. The chain recombines TRBV15 with TRBJ2-5, with D perhaps TRBD2 (6 bases). The CDR3 has 14 amino acids. The germline V gene has CDR1 LNHNV and CDR2 YYDKDF (reference sequence). V was trimmed by 5 bases and J by 5 bases, leaving 15 bases between them. CDR3 nucleotide sequence: TGTGCCACCAGCTCACCTAAGCTAGCGGAGACCCAGTACTTC. Protein: CATSSPKLAETQYF.

The chain has TRBV30 and TRBJ1-1, with no clear D. CDR1 GTSNPN and CDR2 SVGIG come from the germline V gene (reference sequence). Between the trimmed V and J ends, which lost 0 bases and 5 bases, there was a span of 10 bases. The CDR3 contains 13 residues. This CDR3 is CAWSVLTGTEAFF. CDR3 coding DNA: TGTGCCTGGAGTGTTCTAACGGGGACTGAAGCTTTCTTT.

The J gene is TRBJ1-1, the V gene TRBV7-9, with D uncertain. V was pared by 5 bases and J by 0 bases, with 7 bases between. The CDR3 has 13 residues. Germline CDR1 reads SEHNR; CDR2 reads FQNEAQ (reference sequence). CDR3 sequence (DNA): TGTGCCAGCAGCACGCACATGAACACTGAAGCTTTCTTT. This translates into CASSTHMNTEAFF. Full variable domain (rest looked up from reference TRBV7-9 and TRBJ1-1): DTGVSQNPRHKITKRGQNVTFRCDPISEHNRLYWYRQTLGQGPEFLTYFQNEAQLEKSRLLSDRFSAERPKGSFSTLEIQRTEQGDSAMYLCASSTHMNTEAFFGQGTRLTVV.

The chain is built from TRBV7-2 and TRBJ2-1; 10 nucleotides align to TRBD2. After removal of 3 bases from V and 4 bases from J, the junction contained 0 bases not matched to a gene. The germline V gene has CDR1 SGHTA and CDR2 FQGNSA. CDR3 size: 14 residues. CDR3 sequence: CASSFSGGYNEQFF. The CDR3 nucleotides read TGTGCCAGCAGCTTTAGCGGGGGGTACAATGAGCAGTTCTTC.

The chain joins TRBV19 to TRBJ1-5, with D tentatively TRBD1 (5 bases). The CDR3 is 13 residues long. Trimming removed 7 bases from V and 5 bases from J, with 12 bases in between. The V gene's germline CDR1 is LNHDA and CDR2 SQIVND (reference sequence). The CDR3 DNA is TGTGCCAGTAAAGACAGCGGGTATCAGCCCCAGCATTTT. Protein: CASKDSGYQPQHF. The whole variable domain, filled in from reference TRBV19 and TRBJ1-5, reads DGGITQSPKYLFRKEGQNVTLSCEQNLNHDAMYWYRQDPGQGLRLIYYSQIVNDFQKGDIAEGYSVSREKKESFPLTVTSAQKNPTAFYLCASKDSGYQPQHFGDGTRLSIL.

The chain has TRBV6-5 and TRBJ1-1; D possibly corresponds to TRBD1 (5 bases). This CDR3 is 15 amino acids long. V was shortened by 5 bases and J by 0 bases, with 13 bases between the two germline ends. The germline V gene encodes CDR1 MNHEY and CDR2 SVGAGI. The CDR3 DNA sequence: TGTGCCAGCAGTCCTGGGGCCGGTATGAACACTGAAGCTTTCTTT. Amino acids: CASSPGAGMNTEAFF.

This sequence joins TRBV7-8 and TRBJ2-7, with a tentative D call TRBD1 (6 bases). This CDR3 region has 16 residues. From germline, CDR1 is SGHVS and CDR2 FQNEAQ. Between the trimmed V and J ends, which lost 6 bases and 3 bases, there was a span of 21 bases. CDR3 coding DNA: TGTGCCAGCAGTTCTACGACAGGCCGCACGGGCTACGAGCAGTACTTC. This sequence encodes CASSSTTGRTGYEQYF. The variable domain in full, with the rest retrieved from reference TRBV7-8 and TRBJ2-7, is GAGVSQSPRYKVAKRGQDVALRCDPISGHVSLFWYQQALGQGPEFLTYFQNEAQLDKSGLPSDRFFAERPEGSVSTLKIQRTQQEDSAVYLCASSSTTGRTGYEQYFGPGTRLTVT.

J is TRBJ2-3 and V is TRBV27, with no clear D. CDR3 size: 14 residues. CDR1 is MNHEY, CDR2 SMNVEV, per germline (reference sequence). Trimming took off 5 bases at V and 8 bases at J, with 17 bases between the two ends. The CDR3 nucleotides read TGTGCCAGCAGTCCAACGACTCAGTCTGGTACGCAGTATTTT. Translation: CASSPTTQSGTQYF.

The J gene is TRBJ1-1, the V gene TRBV28; D unresolved. The CDR3 is 13 amino acids. The germline V and J ends were trimmed by 4 bases and 7 bases, with 13 bases remaining between them. Looked up from germline, CDR1 is MDHEN and CDR2 is SYDVKM. This CDR3 reads CASSSSHWSEAFF. CDR3 in DNA: TGTGCCAGCAGTTCCTCCCATTGGAGTGAAGCTTTCTTT.

The chain employs TRBV27 and TRBJ2-3, with D possibly matching TRBD2 (7 bases). This CDR3 region has 15 residues. V lost 2 bases and J lost 1, with 10 bases in between. Germline values: CDR1 MNHEY, CDR2 SMNVEV (reference sequence). DNA for the CDR3: TGTGCCAGCAGTTTAGCGGGGGCGCGCACAGATACGCAGTATTTT. It encodes CASSLAGARTDTQYF.

The sample holds a few counts of this clone. The chain links TRBV6-1 to TRBJ2-4; maybe TRBD1 (5 bases). From germline, CDR1 is MNHNS and CDR2 SASEGT. V was cut by 2 bases and J by 8 bases, with 7 bases left in between. CDR3 length equals 12 residues. CDR3 residues: CASSEQGDIQYF. Here the CDR3 DNA reads TGTGCCAGCAGTGAACAGGGTGACATTCAGTACTTC.

In this sample, this clone turned up once. This sequence joins TRBV28 and TRBJ2-7; perhaps TRBD1 as D (6 bases). The CDR3 is 14 amino acids. Trimming removed 5 bases at V and 2 bases at J, with 13 bases between. Looked up from germline, CDR1 is MDHEN and CDR2 is SYDVKM. The CDR3 DNA follows: TGTGCCAGCAGTCCGACCGGGACAACCTACGAGCAGTACTTC. Protein sequence: CASSPTGTTYEQYF. The whole variable domain, remainder taken from reference TRBV28 and TRBJ2-7, is DVKVTQSSRYLVKRTGEKVFLECVQDMDHENMFWYRQDPGLGLRLIYFSYDVKMKEKGDIPEGYSVSREKKERFSLILESASTNQTSMYLCASSPTGTTYEQYFGPGTRLTVT.

This chain joins TRBV15 and TRBJ2-7; possibly TRBD2 for D (6 bases). The CDR3 has 17 amino acids. V was trimmed by 2 bases and J by 2 bases, leaving 19 bases between them. The germline V gene encodes CDR1 LNHNV and CDR2 YYDKDF (reference sequence). CDR3 DNA: TGTGCCACCAGCAGACCTGTACCGGGGGAAGGTACCTACGAGCAGTACTTC. Its protein is CATSRPVPGEGTYEQYF. The variable domain in full, completed from reference TRBV15 and TRBJ2-7, reads DAMVIQNPRYQVTQFGKPVTLSCSQTLNHNVMYWYQQKSSQAPKLLFHYYDKDFNNEADTPDNFQSRRPNTSFCFLDIRSPGLGDTAMYLCATSRPVPGEGTYEQYFGPGTRLTVT.

Details on this clone: A junction boundary mismatches the germline segment, possibly from a read error. V is TRBV7-9 and J is TRBJ2-7; the match to TRBD2 covers 10 bases. The CDR3 covers 16 residues. Germline V lookup: CDR1 SEHNR, CDR2 FQNEAQ (reference sequence). The CDR3 loop reads CSSSLGGLAGVYEQYF. The DNA for the CDR3 is TGTTCCAGCAGCTTAGGAGGTCTAGCGGGAGTCTACGAGCAGTACTTC.

V gene TRBV27 combines with J gene TRBJ2-1; maybe TRBD2 (6 bases). The V end was cut by 2 bases, the J end by 6 bases, with 14 bases between. This CDR3 contains 15 residues. The V gene's germline CDR1 is MNHEY and CDR2 SMNVEV (reference sequence). The CDR3 DNA sequence: TGTGCCAGCAGTTTACTCGGAGGGGCCGGCAATGAGCAGTTCTTC. Protein product: CASSLLGGAGNEQFF.

The chain employs TRBV9 and TRBJ2-3; 11 nucleotides agree with TRBD2. Trimming took 4 bases from V and 5 from J; bases not matched to a gene: 9. This CDR3 contains 16 residues. From germline, CDR1 is SGDLS and CDR2 YYNGEE. The CDR3 protein is CASSPRLAGRGDTQYF. DNA of the CDR3: TGTGCCAGCAGCCCACGACTAGCGGGAAGGGGAGATACGCAGTATTTT.

The rearrangement links TRBV7-9 to TRBJ2-7, with D possibly being TRBD1 (5 bases). The ends were cut back, 6 bases at V and 7 bases at J, with 28 bases in the middle. Looked up from germline, CDR1 is SEHNR and CDR2 is FQNEAQ (reference sequence). CDR3 length: 17 residues. CDR3 amino acids: CASRRSVGQGDQREQYF. The CDR3 nucleotides are TGTGCCAGCAGACGATCGGTTGGGCAGGGCGACCAAAGGGAGCAGTACTTC.

The gene calls are TRBV30 and TRBJ2-5, with D hard to call. The end of the DNA is better explained by TRBJ2-7, so the J call may be wrong. CDR1 and CDR2 (germline): GTSNPN, SVGIG (reference sequence). This CDR3 region has 14 residues. The CDR3 nucleotides are TGTGCCTGGAGTTTTTTGGACCTAGCCTACGAGCAGTACTTC. This gives the protein CAWSFLDLAYEQYF.

The V gene is TRBV5-8, the J gene TRBJ2-7; 9 bases fit TRBD1. The germline gives CDR1 SGHTS, CDR2 YDEGEE. CDR3 length equals 17 residues. Losses at the gene ends were 0 bases for V and 3 bases for J; bases not matched to a gene: 10. For the CDR3, the DNA is TGTGCCAGCAGCTTGGGTCACTTTGTGGGACAGGGCTACGAGCAGTACTTC. It translates to CASSLGHFVGQGYEQYF. The variable domain in full, completed from reference TRBV5-8 and TRBJ2-7, reads EAGVTQSPTHLIKTRGQQATLRCSPISGHTSVYWYQQALGLGLQFLLWYDEGEERNRGNFPPRFSGRQFPNYSSELNVNALELEDSALYLCASSLGHFVGQGYEQYFGPGTRLTVT.

This clone was observed a few times. V is TRBV18 and J is TRBJ1-2; 8 bases align to TRBD1. Trimming cost V 4 bases and J 5 bases; bases outside gene matches: 9. The CDR3 has 15 amino acids. Germline CDR1 is KGHSH and CDR2 is LQKENI. The DNA for the CDR3 is TGTGCCAGCTCACTCCGGGACAGGAGCGGTTATGGCTACACCTTC. Translated, it gives CASSLRDRSGYGYTF.

The chain joins TRBV7-2 to TRBJ1-3; TRBD1 matches at 7 bases. CDR1 SGHTA and CDR2 FQGNSA come from the germline V gene. V lost 5 bases and J lost 0; bases outside the gene matches: 4. CDR3 length equals 15 residues. Here the CDR3 DNA reads TGTGCCAGCAGCCCCCGACAGGGCTCTGGAAACACCATATATTTT. As protein: CASSPRQGSGNTIYF.

This chain links TRBV6-1 with TRBJ2-7; D might be TRBD1 (6 bases). V lost 3 bases to trimming and J lost 4 bases, with 16 bases between them. The CDR3 length is 15 residues. Germline CDR1 MNHNS, CDR2 SASEGT. CDR3: CASSDRYVGTYEQYF. In DNA, the CDR3 is TGTGCCAGCAGTGATAGGTACGTGGGGACATACGAGCAGTACTTC.

Notes on this clone: A read error may account for a junction end that differs from germline. This chain links TRBV7-9 with TRBJ1-4; tentative D call: TRBD1 (6 bases). CDR3 length: 15 residues. Looked up from germline, CDR1 is SEHNR and CDR2 is FQNEAQ (reference sequence). The chain's CDR3 is CSSSPWRGGSEKLFF. DNA for the CDR3: TGTTCCAGCAGCCCCTGGAGGGGGGGGAGTGAAAAACTGTTTTTT.